The 20 T cell receptor beta chains listed next were all sequenced from one sample in a study of cytotoxic CD8 clonotypes in ibrutinib-treated CLL. TCRdb's copy holds only in-frame clones and misses some; the assay was immunoSEQ multiplex PCR. The repertoire holds under 200,000 clones, with more than 65% as singletons. Sequenced material: PBMCs, taken after 12 months of ibrutinib treatment. Every receptor here comes from a human donor with chronic lymphocytic leukemia.

V usage is TRBV19 and J usage is TRBJ1-1; 7 bases line up with TRBD1. J was trimmed by 0 bases and V by 6 bases; bases with no gene match: 7. The CDR3 is 15 residues long. Germline V CDR1 and CDR2: LNHDA, SQIVND (reference sequence). The CDR3 coding sequence is TGTGCCAGTAGCCGAAAAGGGACAGTGAACACTGAAGCTTTCTTT. Translation gives CASSRKGTVNTEAFF.

This clone has only one observation. Its ends do not fully match the called genes, so a read error is possible. The rearrangement joins TRBV20-1 to TRBJ2-5; D is uncertain. This CDR3 spans 11 amino acids. The germline V gene encodes CDR1 DFQATT and CDR2 SNEGSKA (reference sequence). The CDR3 coding sequence is TGCAGTGCTAGAGATCAAGTGACCCAGTACTTC. Protein: CSARDQVTQYF.

The chain is built from TRBV18 and TRBJ2-1; 9 positions match TRBD2. Germline CDR1 is KGHSH and CDR2 is LQKENI. The CDR3 loop spans 18 amino acids. V lost 5 bases, J lost 2 bases, and 13 bases stayed unmatched. The CDR3 DNA follows: TGTGCCAGCTCATCAAGGCTAGCGGGAATAGTCCCCTACAATGAGCAGTTCTTC. Translating gives CASSSRLAGIVPYNEQFF.

The genes are TRBV27 and TRBJ1-6; 7 nucleotides agree with TRBD1. This CDR3 contains 14 residues. Germline V lookup: CDR1 MNHEY, CDR2 SMNVEV (reference sequence). V gave up 6 bases and J gave up 10 bases; unmatched junction bases: 9. The CDR3 loop is CASRQDREGSPLHF. CDR3 DNA sequence: TGTGCCAGCAGACAAGACAGGGAAGGATCACCCCTCCACTTT.

This chain links TRBV6-1 with TRBJ2-1; D might be TRBD2 (5 bases). This CDR3 has 15 residues. The germline CDR1 and CDR2 sequences are MNHNS and SASEGT. Trimming stripped 5 bases from V and 8 bases from J, with 19 bases between. In DNA form, the CDR3 reads TGTGCCAGCAGTTCCGGGAAAATCAAAGGTCATGAGCAGTTCTTC. It translates to CASSSGKIKGHEQFF.

V gene TRBV5-4 combines with J gene TRBJ2-3; D uncertain. Germline loops: CDR1 SGHNT, CDR2 YYREEE (reference sequence). The CDR3 sequence is 15 residues long. V dropped 0 bases and J dropped 2 bases, with 10 bases sitting between them. CDR3 nucleotides: TGTGCCAGCAGCTTGGACAGCACTGACACAGATACGCAGTATTTT. Protein sequence: CASSLDSTDTDTQYF.

The chain couples TRBV19 to TRBJ1-1; D remains ambiguous. V lost 4 bases and J 4 bases, leaving 13 bases between the germline ends. The CDR3 is made up of 14 amino acids. Per germline, CDR1 LNHDA and CDR2 SQIVND (reference sequence). CDR3 sequence (DNA): TGTGCCAGTAGTAGGTATTTGGGGATCACTGAAGCTTTCTTT. Amino acids: CASSRYLGITEAFF. Using reference TRBV19 and TRBJ1-1 for the parts outside the CDR3, the full variable domain is DGGITQSPKYLFRKEGQNVTLSCEQNLNHDAMYWYRQDPGQGLRLIYYSQIVNDFQKGDIAEGYSVSREKKESFPLTVTSAQKNPTAFYLCASSRYLGITEAFFGQGTRLTVV.

This clone was recorded once. J is TRBJ2-1 and V is TRBV11-3; D is possibly TRBD2 (6 bases). Germline assignment: CDR1 SGHNT and CDR2 YENEEA. Between the trimmed V and J ends, which lost 3 bases and 4 bases, there was a span of 13 bases. The CDR3 runs to 15 residues. The CDR3 loop reads CASSFSGAGYNEQFF. CDR3 coding DNA: TGTGCCAGCAGCTTTTCAGGTGCGGGGTACAATGAGCAGTTCTTC.

The V call is TRBV6-1, the J call TRBJ1-5; weak D call: TRBD1 (5 bases). Trimming left V 2 bases short and J 7 bases short, with 12 bases between. Germline CDR1 MNHNS, CDR2 SASEGT. CDR3 length equals 14 residues. The CDR3 bases are TGTGCCAGCAGTGAATTGATGGGGGAGCAGCCCCAGCATTTT. Protein sequence: CASSELMGEQPQHF.

The chain couples TRBV6-4 to TRBJ1-3; D is undetermined. With 4 bases removed from V and 4 bases from J, the gap between germline ends came to 14 bases. The CDR3 covers 15 residues. Germline CDR1 is MRHNA and CDR2 is SNTAGT. The CDR3 protein is CASSAPVRSGNTIYF. CDR3 nucleotide sequence: TGTGCCAGCAGTGCCCCCGTCCGCTCGGGAAACACCATATATTTT.

The rearrangement links TRBV11-2 to TRBJ1-1; tentative D call: TRBD1 (6 bases). The CDR3 is made up of 13 amino acids. Germline V lookup: CDR1 SGHAT, CDR2 FQNNGV. Trimming stripped 5 bases from V and 1 base from J, with 8 bases between. CDR3 protein: CASSVGGNTEAFF. The CDR3 bases are TGTGCCAGCAGCGTAGGGGGGAACACTGAAGCTTTCTTT.

The chain has TRBV30 and TRBJ1-4, with unresolved D. The CDR3 loop spans 13 amino acids. The V gene lost 1 base and the J gene lost 2 bases, with 5 bases spanning the gap. CDR1 and CDR2 (germline): GTSNPN, SVGIG (reference sequence). This CDR3 is CAWSGGTNEKLFF. CDR3 sequence (DNA): TGTGCCTGGAGTGGGGGTACTAATGAAAAACTGTTTTTT.

V is TRBV27 and J is TRBJ2-1, with D unresolved. The CDR3 loop spans 13 amino acids. V was clipped by 6 bases and J by 3 bases, with 9 bases between them. CDR1 is MNHEY and CDR2 is SMNVEV in the germline V gene (reference sequence). For the CDR3, the DNA is TGTGCCAGCAGGCGTCCTAGCTACAATGAGCAGTTCTTC. Its translation is CASRRPSYNEQFF.

J is TRBJ2-7 and V is TRBV27, with 7 bases aligning to TRBD2. CDR1 MNHEY and CDR2 SMNVEV come from the germline V gene (reference sequence). This CDR3 is 14 amino acids long. Trimming removed 6 bases from V and 2 bases from J; junction bases left unmatched: 7. The CDR3: CASSASGTAYEQYF. The DNA for the CDR3 is TGTGCCAGCAGCGCGAGCGGGACCGCCTACGAGCAGTACTTC.

This clone was found a few times. This sequence joins TRBV2 and TRBJ1-2; D possibly corresponds to TRBD1 (5 bases). The V end was cut by 6 bases, the J end by 4 bases, with 15 bases between. This CDR3 contains 14 residues. Germline CDR1 reads SNHLY; CDR2 reads FYNNEI. CDR3 DNA: TGTGCCAGCAGGGGGGGGACCGGGGGCTATGGCTACACCTTC. Translation: CASRGGTGGYGYTF.

This chain connects TRBV11-1 to TRBJ1-2; tentatively, D is TRBD1 (6 bases). The germline CDR1 and CDR2 sequences are SGHAT and FQDESV (reference sequence). V was pared by 5 bases and J by 8 bases, with 9 bases between. The CDR3 is made up of 11 amino acids. CDR3: CASSQGNGYTF. In DNA form, the CDR3 reads TGTGCCAGCAGCCAGGGGAACGGCTACACCTTC.

This clone was observed at least ten times. The genes are TRBV9 and TRBJ1-1; 9 nucleotides line up with TRBD1. The CDR3 consists of 14 residues. The V segment lost 4 bases and the J segment 1 base; nucleotides outside the gene matches: 2. Looked up from germline, CDR1 is SGDLS and CDR2 is YYNGEE. The CDR3 sequence is CASSTGQGNTEAFF. DNA for the CDR3: TGTGCCAGCAGCACGGGACAGGGGAACACTGAAGCTTTCTTT.

The J gene is TRBJ1-3, the V gene TRBV7-8; 8 bases align to TRBD1. The CDR3 runs to 14 residues. Germline lookup yields CDR1 SGHVS and CDR2 FQNEAQ. Trimming at V came to 3 bases and at J to 2 bases, leaving 0 bases not matched to a gene. CDR3 coding DNA: TGTGCCAGCAGCTTGGACAGGGCTGGAAACACCATATATTTT. Its translation is CASSLDRAGNTIYF.

This chain uses TRBV19 with TRBJ1-1, with D uncertain. Germline V gene lookup returns CDR1 LNHDA and CDR2 SQIVND (reference sequence). V lost 11 bases and J 4 bases, leaving 20 bases between the germline ends. The CDR3 covers 14 residues. The CDR3 sequence is CAVRRGEPTTEAFF. The DNA for the CDR3 is TGTGCCGTCAGACGCGGGGAGCCGACCACTGAAGCTTTCTTT.

This clone was seen a few times. The chain joins TRBV5-1 to TRBJ2-2; 8 bases align to TRBD2. Germline CDR1 SGHRS, CDR2 YFSETQ. This CDR3 contains 18 residues. With V trimmed by 0 bases and J by 5 bases, 12 bases remained unmatched. The CDR3 here is CASSLGRGAGVRTGELFF. The CDR3 DNA is TGCGCCAGCAGCTTGGGACGGGGAGCGGGAGTGAGGACCGGGGAGCTGTTTTTT.